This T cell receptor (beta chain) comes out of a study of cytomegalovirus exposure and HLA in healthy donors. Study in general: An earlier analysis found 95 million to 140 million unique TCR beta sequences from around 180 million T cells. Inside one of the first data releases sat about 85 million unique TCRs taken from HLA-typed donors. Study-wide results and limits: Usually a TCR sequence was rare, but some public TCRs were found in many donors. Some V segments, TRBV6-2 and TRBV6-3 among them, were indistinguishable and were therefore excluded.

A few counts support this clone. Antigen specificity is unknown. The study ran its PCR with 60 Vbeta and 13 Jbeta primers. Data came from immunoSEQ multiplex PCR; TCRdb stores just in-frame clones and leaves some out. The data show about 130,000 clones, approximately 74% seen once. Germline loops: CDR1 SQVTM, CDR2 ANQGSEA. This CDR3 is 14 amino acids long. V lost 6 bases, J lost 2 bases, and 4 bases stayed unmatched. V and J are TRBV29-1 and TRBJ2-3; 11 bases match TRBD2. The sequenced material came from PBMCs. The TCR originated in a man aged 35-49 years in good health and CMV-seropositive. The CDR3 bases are TGCAGCGTGCCACTAGCGGGGGTCACAGATACGCAGTATTTT. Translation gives CSVPLAGVTDTQYF.